This T cell receptor (beta chain) was sequenced for a study of T cell changes during pregnancy in multiple sclerosis. Some clones are missing from TCRdb's copy, which holds only in-frame ones; the method was immunoSEQ multiplex PCR. The sample records about 70,000 clones, approximately 92% being singletons. Trimming pared 4 bases from V and 6 bases from J, leaving 16 bases between. The CDR3 length is 15 residues. Germline V lookup: CDR1 SGHTS, CDR2 YDEGEE. This sequence originates from a female donor with multiple sclerosis, enrolled in a pregnancy study. The chain couples TRBV5-8 to TRBJ2-2, with D tentatively TRBD1 (6 bases). The specimen was peripheral blood, collected before pregnancy. CDR3: CASSPTGGLAGELFF. In DNA, the CDR3 is TGTGCCAGCAGCCCCACTGGGGGCTTAGCCGGGGAGCTGTTTTTT.